A selection of T cell receptor beta chains follows, all from one sample in a study of T cell repertoires in cytomegalovirus infection. TCRdb re-analysed the reads in MiXCR, keeping a single row per CDR3 protein. The table lists roughly 250,000 distinct CDR3 sequences, roughly 23% of them singletons. The sample comprised CD8+ T cells from PBMCs. All receptors come from a human donor in good health (CMV status not recorded). Some clones in this sample may be carry-over from other donors' samples. Both conserved end residues are part of each CDR3. The D gene is left open where the match is weak. Size is stated for part of the rows, as once, few or many counts, or as a class when the clone is expanded.

cdr3_length: 20; clone_size: many; j_call: TRBJ2-5; d_call: TRBD2; v_call: TRBV7-6; cdr3_aa: CASSYYTPQGASGVKETQYF; cdr3_nt: TGTGCCAGCAGCTACTATACTCCCCAAGGGGCTAGCGGGGTCAAAGAGACCCAGTACTTC
cdr3_length: 15; clone_size: few; j_call: TRBJ2-5; d_call: TRBD2; v_call: TRBV7-2; cdr3_aa: CASRSRTSGEETQYF; cdr3_nt: TGTGCCAGCAGGTCGAGGACTAGCGGGGAAGAGACCCAGTACTTC
cdr3_length: 16; clone_size: NA; j_call: TRBJ2-7; d_call: NA; v_call: TRBV5-6; cdr3_aa: CASSLDLGRMSYEQYF; cdr3_nt: TGTGCCAGCAGCTTGGACCTAGGACGGATGAGCTACGAGCAGTACTTC
cdr3_length: 15; clone_size: many; j_call: TRBJ2-7; d_call: NA; v_call: TRBV7-2; cdr3_aa: CASSLTALPSYEQYF; cdr3_nt: TGTGCCAGCAGCCTAACAGCACTGCCGAGCTACGAGCAGTACTTC
cdr3_length: 16; clone_size: many; j_call: TRBJ1-6; d_call: NA; v_call: TRBV3-1; cdr3_aa: CASSQDIVGPNSPLHF; cdr3_nt: TGTGCCAGCAGCCAAGATATCGTGGGTCCAAATTCACCCCTCCACTTT
cdr3_length: 14; clone_size: NA; j_call: TRBJ2-7; d_call: NA; v_call: TRBV18; cdr3_aa: CASSPPDSAYEQYF; cdr3_nt: TGTGCCAGCTCACCACCGGACAGTGCCTACGAGCAGTACTTC
cdr3_length: 15; clone_size: NA; j_call: TRBJ2-7; d_call: NA; v_call: TRBV7-9; cdr3_aa: CASSPGQDISYEQYF; cdr3_nt: TGTGCCAGCAGCCCCGGCCAGGACATCTCCTACGAGCAGTACTTC
cdr3_length: 14; clone_size: NA; j_call: TRBJ2-5; d_call: TRBD2; v_call: TRBV12-3/TRBV12-4; cdr3_aa: CASGTSGPQETQYF; cdr3_nt: TGTGCCAGCGGCACTAGCGGACCGCAAGAGACCCAGTACTTC
cdr3_length: 11; clone_size: few; j_call: TRBJ2-7; d_call: NA; v_call: TRBV11-2; cdr3_aa: CASSQIYEQYF; cdr3_nt: TGTGCCAGCAGCCAGATTTACGAGCAGTACTTC
cdr3_length: 15; clone_size: few; j_call: TRBJ2-1; d_call: TRBD2; v_call: TRBV12-3/TRBV12-4; cdr3_aa: CASSLTSGGVNEQFF; cdr3_nt: TGTGCCAGCAGCCTTACTAGCGGGGGGGTAAATGAGCAGTTCTTC
cdr3_length: 14; clone_size: few; j_call: TRBJ2-7; d_call: NA; v_call: TRBV28; cdr3_aa: CASTLRGSVDEQYF; cdr3_nt: TGTGCCAGCACCTTGAGGGGGAGTGTGGACGAGCAGTACTTC
cdr3_length: 16; clone_size: NA; j_call: TRBJ1-2; d_call: NA; v_call: TRBV7-9; cdr3_aa: CASSLDFRGSNYGYTF; cdr3_nt: TGTGCCAGCAGCTTAGATTTCCGAGGATCAAACTATGGCTACACCTTC
cdr3_length: 21; clone_size: few; j_call: TRBJ1-5; d_call: TRBD1; v_call: TRBV6-2/TRBV6-3; cdr3_aa: CASSSTPPGQGAEYSNQPQHF; cdr3_nt: TGTGCCAGCAGTTCAACCCCCCCGGGACAGGGGGCAGAGTATAGCAATCAGCCCCAGCATTTT
cdr3_length: 11; clone_size: NA; j_call: TRBJ1-2; d_call: NA; v_call: TRBV12-3/TRBV12-4; cdr3_aa: CATERGYGYTF; cdr3_nt: TGTGCCACTGAGAGGGGCTATGGCTACACCTTC
cdr3_length: 15; clone_size: NA; j_call: TRBJ2-6; d_call: TRBD1; v_call: TRBV29-1; cdr3_aa: CSAMGQGSGANVLTF; cdr3_nt: TGCAGCGCTATGGGACAGGGGTCTGGGGCCAACGTCCTGACTTTC
cdr3_length: 14; clone_size: NA; j_call: TRBJ2-1; d_call: NA; v_call: TRBV2; cdr3_aa: CASREYGAYNEQFF; cdr3_nt: TGTGCCAGCAGAGAATACGGGGCATACAATGAGCAGTTCTTC
cdr3_length: 13; clone_size: few; j_call: TRBJ2-7; d_call: NA; v_call: TRBV7-9; cdr3_aa: CASSLGPDGEQYF; cdr3_nt: TGTGCCAGCAGCTTAGGGCCAGACGGCGAGCAGTACTTC
cdr3_length: 16; clone_size: few; j_call: TRBJ2-2; d_call: NA; v_call: TRBV2; cdr3_aa: CASSFRQAPDTGELFF; cdr3_nt: TGTGCCAGCAGTTTCAGACAAGCCCCGGACACCGGGGAGCTGTTTTTT
cdr3_length: 15; clone_size: many; j_call: TRBJ2-1; d_call: NA; v_call: TRBV6-2/TRBV6-3; cdr3_aa: CASRSGYATYNEQFF; cdr3_nt: TGTGCCAGCAGATCCGGGTACGCGACCTACAATGAGCAGTTCTTC
cdr3_length: 14; clone_size: few; j_call: TRBJ2-1; d_call: NA; v_call: TRBV12-3/TRBV12-4; cdr3_aa: CASTLGQPGNEQFF; cdr3_nt: TGTGCCAGCACCCTTGGACAGCCAGGGAATGAGCAGTTCTTC
cdr3_length: 14; clone_size: few; j_call: TRBJ1-3; d_call: NA; v_call: TRBV19; cdr3_aa: CASSISGPGNTIYF; cdr3_nt: TGTGCCAGTAGTATATCCGGGCCCGGAAACACCATATATTTT
cdr3_length: 14; clone_size: few; j_call: TRBJ2-4; d_call: NA; v_call: TRBV28; cdr3_aa: CASTSPVHQNIQYF; cdr3_nt: TGTGCCAGCACTTCTCCGGTGCACCAAAACATTCAGTACTTC
cdr3_length: 12; clone_size: NA; j_call: TRBJ1-1; d_call: NA; v_call: TRBV20-1; cdr3_aa: CSAKRMNTEAFF; cdr3_nt: TGCAGTGCTAAAAGAATGAACACTGAAGCTTTCTTT
cdr3_length: 16; clone_size: NA; j_call: TRBJ1-5; d_call: TRBD1; v_call: TRBV2; cdr3_aa: CASSDPWDRDNQPQHF; cdr3_nt: TGTGCCAGCAGTGACCCCTGGGACAGGGACAATCAGCCCCAGCATTTT
cdr3_length: 15; clone_size: NA; j_call: TRBJ2-3; d_call: TRBD2; v_call: TRBV5-5; cdr3_aa: CASSFQSGGVDTQYF; cdr3_nt: TGTGCCAGCAGCTTCCAGAGCGGGGGGGTGGATACGCAGTATTTT
cdr3_length: 14; clone_size: many; j_call: TRBJ2-7; d_call: TRBD1; v_call: TRBV7-2; cdr3_aa: CASSQGQGVYEQYF; cdr3_nt: TGTGCCAGCAGTCAAGGACAGGGGGTGTACGAGCAGTACTTC
cdr3_length: 14; clone_size: NA; j_call: TRBJ1-2; d_call: NA; v_call: TRBV9; cdr3_aa: CASSAMTGSYGYTF; cdr3_nt: TGTGCCAGCAGCGCGATGACAGGCAGCTATGGCTACACCTTC
cdr3_length: 14; clone_size: few; j_call: TRBJ1-1; d_call: NA; v_call: TRBV9; cdr3_aa: CASNDEGVRTEAFF; cdr3_nt: TGTGCCAGCAACGACGAGGGTGTAAGGACTGAAGCTTTCTTT
cdr3_length: 13; clone_size: NA; j_call: TRBJ2-5; d_call: NA; v_call: TRBV29-1; cdr3_aa: CSVDNGMQETQYF; cdr3_nt: TGCAGCGTTGATAACGGAATGCAAGAGACCCAGTACTTC
cdr3_length: 12; clone_size: many; j_call: TRBJ2-7; d_call: NA; v_call: TRBV28; cdr3_aa: CASSPPGYEQYF; cdr3_nt: TGTGCCAGCAGCCCCCCGGGATACGAGCAGTACTTC
cdr3_length: 16; clone_size: few; j_call: TRBJ2-7; d_call: NA; v_call: TRBV5-6; cdr3_aa: CASSQWAGGRRGEQYF; cdr3_nt: TGTGCCAGCAGCCAATGGGCCGGGGGCCGGCGGGGCGAGCAGTACTTC
cdr3_length: 13; clone_size: many; j_call: TRBJ1-5; d_call: NA; v_call: TRBV15; cdr3_aa: CATSTSISQPQHF; cdr3_nt: TGTGCCACCAGCACCTCGATCAGTCAGCCCCAGCATTTT
cdr3_length: 14; clone_size: NA; j_call: TRBJ2-2; d_call: NA; v_call: TRBV2; cdr3_aa: CASREEENTGELFF; cdr3_nt: TGTGCCAGCAGGGAGGAGGAGAACACCGGGGAGCTGTTTTTT
cdr3_length: 16; clone_size: many; j_call: TRBJ2-1; d_call: NA; v_call: TRBV7-3; cdr3_aa: CASSWGVDGAYNEQFF; cdr3_nt: TGTGCCAGCAGTTGGGGGGTTGACGGAGCCTACAATGAGCAGTTCTTC
cdr3_length: 12; clone_size: few; j_call: TRBJ2-1; d_call: NA; v_call: TRBV7-9; cdr3_aa: CASSPRLNEQFF; cdr3_nt: TGTGCCAGCAGCCCTAGACTCAATGAGCAGTTCTTC
cdr3_length: 15; clone_size: many; j_call: TRBJ2-1; d_call: NA; v_call: TRBV7-6; cdr3_aa: CASSLEGDTFSEQFF; cdr3_nt: TGTGCCAGCAGCTTAGAGGGGGACACTTTCAGTGAGCAGTTCTTC
cdr3_length: 14; clone_size: few; j_call: TRBJ2-7; d_call: TRBD1; v_call: TRBV20-1; cdr3_aa: CSANPGQGAYEQYF; cdr3_nt: TGCAGTGCTAACCCGGGACAGGGGGCCTACGAGCAGTACTTC
cdr3_length: 14; clone_size: NA; j_call: TRBJ2-3; d_call: TRBD2; v_call: TRBV12-3/TRBV12-4; cdr3_aa: CASQPRGGTYTQYF; cdr3_nt: TGTGCCAGCCAACCACGGGGGGGCACGTATACGCAGTATTTT
cdr3_length: 11; clone_size: few; j_call: TRBJ1-4; d_call: NA; v_call: TRBV20-1; cdr3_aa: CSARGGEKLFF; cdr3_nt: TGCAGTGCTAGGGGTGGCGAAAAACTGTTTTTT
cdr3_length: 14; clone_size: few; j_call: TRBJ2-3; d_call: TRBD2; v_call: TRBV28; cdr3_aa: CASSFAGESDTQYF; cdr3_nt: TGTGCCAGCAGTTTTGCGGGGGAGTCAGATACGCAGTATTTT